Sequencing of this TCR beta chain was carried out in a study of T cells in Graves' hyperthyroidism and ophthalmopathy. At the level of the study: Prior to any treatment, at the point of initial diagnosis, peripheral blood was collected.

Across 18 months, stable Graves' hyperthyroidism was marked by no progression to ophthalmopathy. This sample holds PBMCs from 8.5 to 10 ml fresh peripheral blood. The CDR3 sequence is 14 residues long. The V gene's germline CDR1 is DFQATT and CDR2 SNEGSKA (reference sequence). The V segment lost 4 bases and the J segment 3 bases; nucleotides outside the gene matches: 5. Regions amplified from RNA transcripts were the TCR beta CDR3 regions. RT-PCR in the first round (using the HTBI primer set) targeted the TCR CDR3. Via MiXCR, TCRdb re-called the multiplex PCR reads, giving one row per CDR3 protein. Of more than 500,000 distinct CDR3 sequences listed, about 15% are singletons. This clonotype appeared many times.

What was sequenced was blood. This sequence originates from a woman in her 40s with Graves' hyperthyroidism. The J gene is TRBJ2-7, the V gene TRBV20-1; 11 bases align to TRBD1. The CDR3 protein is CSAIRTGGVYEQYF. The CDR3 nucleotides are TGCAGTGCTATTCGGACAGGGGGCGTCTACGAGCAGTACTTC.